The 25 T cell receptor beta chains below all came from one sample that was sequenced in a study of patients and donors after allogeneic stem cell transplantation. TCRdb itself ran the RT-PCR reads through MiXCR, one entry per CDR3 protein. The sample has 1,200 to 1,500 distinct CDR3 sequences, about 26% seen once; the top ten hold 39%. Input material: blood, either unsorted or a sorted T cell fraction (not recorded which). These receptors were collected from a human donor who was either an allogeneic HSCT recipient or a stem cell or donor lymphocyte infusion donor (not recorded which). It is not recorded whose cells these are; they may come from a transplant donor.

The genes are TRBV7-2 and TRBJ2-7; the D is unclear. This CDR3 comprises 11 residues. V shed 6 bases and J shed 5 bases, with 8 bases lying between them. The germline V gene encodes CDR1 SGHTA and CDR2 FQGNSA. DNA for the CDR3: TGTGCCAGCAGTTCAGCAGACGAGCAGTACTTC. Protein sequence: CASSSADEQYF.

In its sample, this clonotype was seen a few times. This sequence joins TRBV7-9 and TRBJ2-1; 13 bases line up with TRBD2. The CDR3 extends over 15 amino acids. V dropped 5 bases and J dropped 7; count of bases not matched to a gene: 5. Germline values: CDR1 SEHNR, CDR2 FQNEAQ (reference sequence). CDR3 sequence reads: CASSPTSGRRNEQFF. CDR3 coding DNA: TGTGCCAGCAGCCCGACTAGCGGGAGGAGAAATGAGCAGTTCTTC.

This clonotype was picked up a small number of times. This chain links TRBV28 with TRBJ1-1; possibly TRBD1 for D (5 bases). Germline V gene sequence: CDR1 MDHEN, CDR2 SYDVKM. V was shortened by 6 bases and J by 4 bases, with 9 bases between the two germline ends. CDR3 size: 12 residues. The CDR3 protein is CASRTRVTEAFF. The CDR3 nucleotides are TGTGCCAGCAGGACCAGGGTCACTGAAGCTTTCTTT.

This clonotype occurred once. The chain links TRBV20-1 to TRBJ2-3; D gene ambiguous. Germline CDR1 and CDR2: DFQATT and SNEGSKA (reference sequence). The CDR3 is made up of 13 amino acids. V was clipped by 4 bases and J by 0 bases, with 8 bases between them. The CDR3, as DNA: TGCAGTGCTATGTATGCTAGCACAGATACGCAGTATTTT. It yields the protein CSAMYASTDTQYF.

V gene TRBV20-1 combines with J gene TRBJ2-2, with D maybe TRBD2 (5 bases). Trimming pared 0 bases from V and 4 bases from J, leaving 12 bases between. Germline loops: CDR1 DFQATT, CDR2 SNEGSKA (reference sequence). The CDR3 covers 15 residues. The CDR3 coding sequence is TGCAGTGCTAGAGAGGGATTGGGAGCCACCGGGGAGCTGTTTTTT. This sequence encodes CSAREGLGATGELFF.

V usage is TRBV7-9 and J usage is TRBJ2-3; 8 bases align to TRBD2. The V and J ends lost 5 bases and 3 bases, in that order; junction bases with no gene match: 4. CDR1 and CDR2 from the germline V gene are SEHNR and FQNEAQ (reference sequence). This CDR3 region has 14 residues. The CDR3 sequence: CASSPSGRTDTQYF. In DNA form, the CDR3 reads TGTGCCAGCAGCCCAAGCGGGAGAACAGATACGCAGTATTTT.

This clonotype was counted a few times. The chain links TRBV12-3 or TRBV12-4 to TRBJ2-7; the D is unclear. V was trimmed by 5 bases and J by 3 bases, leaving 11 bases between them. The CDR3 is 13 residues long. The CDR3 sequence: CASSRRQFYEQYF. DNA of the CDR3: TGTGCCAGCAGTAGAAGACAATTCTACGAGCAGTACTTC.

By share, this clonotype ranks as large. The CDR3 DNA reads TGTGCCAGCAGCTACAGGGGTTCTGGGGCCAACGTCCTGACTTTC. Protein sequence: CASSYRGSGANVLTF. The rearrangement links TRBV7-2 to TRBJ2-6, with TRBD1 matching over 7 bases. CDR3 length: 15 amino acids. With V trimmed by 4 bases and J by 1 base, 1 base remained unmatched. CDR1 and CDR2 (germline): SGHTA, FQGNSA.

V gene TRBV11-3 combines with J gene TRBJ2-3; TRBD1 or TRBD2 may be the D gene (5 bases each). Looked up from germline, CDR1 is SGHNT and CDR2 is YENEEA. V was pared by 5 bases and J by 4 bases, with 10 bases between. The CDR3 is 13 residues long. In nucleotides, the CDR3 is TGTGCCAGCAGCCTGGGACGGTCAGATACGCAGTATTTT. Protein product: CASSLGRSDTQYF.

DNA of the CDR3: TGTGCCAGCAGCTTGGGAGGGGTAGAGACCCAGTACTTC. This encodes CASSLGGVETQYF. The chain is built from TRBV5-5 and TRBJ2-5; D assignment may be TRBD1 or TRBD2 (5 bases each). V lost 0 bases to trimming and J lost 4 bases, with 7 bases between them. Germline CDR1 SGHKS, CDR2 YYEKEE (reference sequence). The CDR3 extends over 13 amino acids.

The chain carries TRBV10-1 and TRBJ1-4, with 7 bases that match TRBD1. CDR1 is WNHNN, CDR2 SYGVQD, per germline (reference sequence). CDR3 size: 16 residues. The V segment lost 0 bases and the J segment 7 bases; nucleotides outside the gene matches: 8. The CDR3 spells CASSESRRRGREKLFF. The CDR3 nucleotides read TGCGCCAGCAGTGAGTCACGGAGGAGGGGGCGTGAAAAACTGTTTTTT.

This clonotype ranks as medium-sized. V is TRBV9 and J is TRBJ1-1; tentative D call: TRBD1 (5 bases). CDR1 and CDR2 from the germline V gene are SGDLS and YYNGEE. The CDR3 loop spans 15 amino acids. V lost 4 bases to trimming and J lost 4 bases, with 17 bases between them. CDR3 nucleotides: TGTGCCAGCAGCTTTGGGACGGCGCGGGGCACTGAAGCTTTCTTT. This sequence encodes CASSFGTARGTEAFF.

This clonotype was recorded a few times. The CDR3, as DNA: TGTGCCAGCCTGGCGACTGATACGCAGTATTTT. Residues: CASLATDTQYF. The chain uses TRBV28 and TRBJ2-3; no definite D call. Germline CDR1 reads MDHEN; CDR2 reads SYDVKM. V was shortened by 8 bases and J by 6 bases, with 9 bases between the two germline ends. This CDR3 comprises 11 residues.

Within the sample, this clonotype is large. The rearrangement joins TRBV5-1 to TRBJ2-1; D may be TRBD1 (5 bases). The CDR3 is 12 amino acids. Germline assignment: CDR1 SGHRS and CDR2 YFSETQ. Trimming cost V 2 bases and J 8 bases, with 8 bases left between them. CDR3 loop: CASSFRADEQFF. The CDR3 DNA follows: TGCGCCAGCAGCTTCAGGGCGGATGAGCAGTTCTTC.

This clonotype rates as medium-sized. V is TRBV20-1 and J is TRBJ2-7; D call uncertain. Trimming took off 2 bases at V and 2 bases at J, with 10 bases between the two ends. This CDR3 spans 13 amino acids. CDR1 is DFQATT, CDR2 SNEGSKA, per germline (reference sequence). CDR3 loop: CSARSPRTYEQYF. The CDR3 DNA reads TGCAGTGCTAGATCTCCTCGAACCTACGAGCAGTACTTC.

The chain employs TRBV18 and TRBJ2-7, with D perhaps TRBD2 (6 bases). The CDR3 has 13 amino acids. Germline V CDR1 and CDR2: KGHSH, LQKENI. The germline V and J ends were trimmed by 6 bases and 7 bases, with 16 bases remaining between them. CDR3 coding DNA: TGTGCCAGCTCCCGTAGCGGAGCAGGAGAGCAGTACTTC. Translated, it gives CASSRSGAGEQYF.

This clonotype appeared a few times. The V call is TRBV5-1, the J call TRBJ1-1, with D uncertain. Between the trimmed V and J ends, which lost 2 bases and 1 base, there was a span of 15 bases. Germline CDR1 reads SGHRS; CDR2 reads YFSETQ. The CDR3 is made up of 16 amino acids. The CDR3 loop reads CASSLQRIEGNTEAFF. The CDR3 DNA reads TGCGCCAGCAGCTTACAGAGGATCGAAGGGAACACTGAAGCTTTCTTT.

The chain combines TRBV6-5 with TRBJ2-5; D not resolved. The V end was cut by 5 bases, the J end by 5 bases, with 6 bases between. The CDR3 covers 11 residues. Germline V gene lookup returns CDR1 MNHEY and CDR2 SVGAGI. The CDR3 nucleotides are TGTGCCAGCAGTACATCGGAGACCCAGTACTTC. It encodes CASSTSETQYF.

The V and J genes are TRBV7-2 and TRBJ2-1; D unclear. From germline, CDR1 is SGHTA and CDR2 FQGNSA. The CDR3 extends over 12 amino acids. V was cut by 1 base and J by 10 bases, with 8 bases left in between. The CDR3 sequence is CASSLDRREQFF. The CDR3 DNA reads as TGTGCCAGCAGCTTAGATAGGCGGGAGCAGTTCTTC.

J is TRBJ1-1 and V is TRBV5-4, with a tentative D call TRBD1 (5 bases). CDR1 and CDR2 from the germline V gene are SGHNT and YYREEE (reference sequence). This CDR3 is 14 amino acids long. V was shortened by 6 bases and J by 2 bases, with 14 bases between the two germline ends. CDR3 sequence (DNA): TGTGCCAGCATGGACATGGGGCGTAACACTGAAGCTTTCTTT. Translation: CASMDMGRNTEAFF.

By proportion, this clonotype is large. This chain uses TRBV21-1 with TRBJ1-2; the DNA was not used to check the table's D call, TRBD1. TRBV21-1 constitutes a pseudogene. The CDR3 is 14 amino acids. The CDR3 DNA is TGTGCCAGCAGTACCACAGGGTGGAACTATGGCTACACCTTC. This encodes CASSTTGWNYGYTF.

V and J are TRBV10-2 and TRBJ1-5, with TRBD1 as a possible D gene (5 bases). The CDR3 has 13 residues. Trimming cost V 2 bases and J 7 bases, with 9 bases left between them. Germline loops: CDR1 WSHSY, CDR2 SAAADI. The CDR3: CASSELGGQPQHF. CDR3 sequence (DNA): TGCGCCAGCAGTGAGCTGGGGGGACAGCCCCAGCATTTT.

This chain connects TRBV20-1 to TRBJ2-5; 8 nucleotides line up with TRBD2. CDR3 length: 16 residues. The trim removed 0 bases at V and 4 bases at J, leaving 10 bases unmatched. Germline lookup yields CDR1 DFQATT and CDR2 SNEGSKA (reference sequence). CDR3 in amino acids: CSARDPPGGPRETQYF. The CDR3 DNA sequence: TGCAGTGCTAGAGATCCCCCGGGAGGGCCCCGAGAGACCCAGTACTTC.

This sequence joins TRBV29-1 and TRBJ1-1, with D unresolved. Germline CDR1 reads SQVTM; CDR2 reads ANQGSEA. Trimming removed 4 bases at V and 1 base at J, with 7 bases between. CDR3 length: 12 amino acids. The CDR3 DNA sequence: TGCAGCGTTGTGGAGGGGAACACTGAAGCTTTCTTT. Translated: CSVVEGNTEAFF.

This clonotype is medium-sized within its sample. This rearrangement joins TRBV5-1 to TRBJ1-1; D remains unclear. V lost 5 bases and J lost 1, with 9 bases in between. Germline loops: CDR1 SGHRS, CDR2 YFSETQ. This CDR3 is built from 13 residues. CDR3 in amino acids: CASSVGKNTEAFF. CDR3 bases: TGCGCCAGCAGTGTCGGTAAGAACACTGAAGCTTTCTTT.